The sequence of this T cell receptor beta chain was determined in a study of T cell responses to AZD1222 COVID-19 vaccine. The study, taken as a whole, reports: The donor group comprised mostly white British people and more females; the analysis possibly underestimated clonal diversity.

Trimming shortened V by 3 bases and J by 3 bases, and 15 bases separated the two germline ends. This CDR3 spans 17 amino acids. Per the germline V gene, CDR1 is MGHDK and CDR2 is SYGVNS. TCRdb keeps only in-frame clones here, not all; method: immunoSEQ multiplex PCR. The sample has about 110,000 clones, about nine tenths seen once. Points on this clone: Its antigen is currently unknown.

This specimen consisted of peripheral blood, obtained on day 0 of MenACWY control vaccination. The chain combines TRBV25-1 with TRBJ1-6; D remains unclear. This TCR was sampled from an adult in good health. The chain's CDR3 is CASSDLDGRYYNSPLHF. The DNA for the CDR3 is TGTGCCAGCAGTGATTTAGACGGACGGTACTATAATTCACCCCTCCACTTT.